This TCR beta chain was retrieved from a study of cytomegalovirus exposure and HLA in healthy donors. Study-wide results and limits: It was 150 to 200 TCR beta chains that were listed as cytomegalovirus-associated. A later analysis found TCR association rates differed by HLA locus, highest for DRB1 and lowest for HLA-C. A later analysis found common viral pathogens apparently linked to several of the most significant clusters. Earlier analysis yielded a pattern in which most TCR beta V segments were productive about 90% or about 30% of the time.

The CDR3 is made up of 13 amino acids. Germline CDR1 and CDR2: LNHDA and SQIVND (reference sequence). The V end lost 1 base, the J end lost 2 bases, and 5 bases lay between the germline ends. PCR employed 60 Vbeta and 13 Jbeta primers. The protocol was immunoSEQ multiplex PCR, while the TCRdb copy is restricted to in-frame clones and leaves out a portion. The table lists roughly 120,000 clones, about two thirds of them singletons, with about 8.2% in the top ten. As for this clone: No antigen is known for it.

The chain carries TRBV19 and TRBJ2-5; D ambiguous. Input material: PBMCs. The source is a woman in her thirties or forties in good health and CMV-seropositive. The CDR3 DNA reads TGTGCCAGTAGTATAGGTCCGCAAGAGACCCAGTACTTC. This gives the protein CASSIGPQETQYF.